What follows describes a single T cell receptor (beta chain). Its antigen specificity is not known. Base qualities are not recorded, but no much larger clone differs from it by a single base. The data belong to a study of early T cells in non-severe SARS-CoV-2 infection (dated by TCRdb to about 2021). As for the study more broadly: TCR sequencing used bulk RNA from unsorted whole blood, so alpha and beta chains could not be paired. Broader findings and caveats from the paper: VDJdb matching was skewed toward anti-spike CD8 responses, so virus-specific expansions were likely underestimated and private and CD4 specificities were missed.

The receptor library was made with 5' RACE. Sequencing took place on a NextSeq 500. In the TCR library protocol, unique molecular identifiers were attached to individual cDNA molecules to correct for PCR bias and sequencing error. TCR alpha and beta chains were both sequenced, and the abundances of alpha and beta sequences in each sample were closely correlated with each other. As for the original processing: Decombinator V4 was used to perform V gene, J gene and CDR3 annotation of TCR sequences. TCRs were defined as expanded if a significant change between any two time points was detected under a Poisson model with p below 0.0001. TCR abundances were normalised to the total number of TCRs sequenced per sample and expressed as counts per million. TRAV1-2 paired with TRAJ12, TRAJ20 or TRAJ33 defined MAIT TCRs, while TRAV10 paired with TRAJ18 defined iNKT TCRs. VDJdb, accessed on 1 November 2021, was searched for TCRs annotated for CMV, EBV and SARS-CoV-2, and TCRs annotated for more than one antigen were excluded. TCRdb reanalyzed the raw reads on its own, using fastp at Q25 for trimming and MiXCR for clone calling, and kept in-frame beta chains. Identical CDR3 protein sequences are pooled into one entry, listed with their most common genes and DNA. The V and J calls shown here were made by TCRdb, not taken from the authors' results. The sample table holds about 60,000 distinct CDR3 sequences, of which over 5% were seen once. The top ten constitute 6.8% of the sample.

Cut back by 2 bases and 4 bases, the V and J ends lie 10 bases apart. As encoded in the germline V gene, CDR1 is SGHTA while CDR2 is FQGNSA. Its CDR3 holds 14 amino acids, cysteine through phenylalanine. Left in the record is the CDR3 DNA by itself, 42 bases read in frame from the first base. Set within a cohort of healthcare workers in London, UK, this nested case-control study involved weekly PCR testing of nasopharyngeal swabs along with blood sampling. Healthcare workers were recruited between 23 and 31 March 2020, during the week of the UK lockdown, and were followed weekly for up to about 15 weeks.

Sequenced material: whole blood. The chain couples TRBV7-2 to TRBJ2-3, with a tentative D gene TRBD2 over 6 matching bases. The receptor was isolated from an adult who was a healthcare worker with PCR-confirmed SARS-CoV-2 infection or an uninfected control (not recorded which). CDR3 loop: CASSLQRVSDTQYF. The DNA is TGTGCCAGCAGCTTACAGCGGGTATCAGATACGCAGTATTTT.